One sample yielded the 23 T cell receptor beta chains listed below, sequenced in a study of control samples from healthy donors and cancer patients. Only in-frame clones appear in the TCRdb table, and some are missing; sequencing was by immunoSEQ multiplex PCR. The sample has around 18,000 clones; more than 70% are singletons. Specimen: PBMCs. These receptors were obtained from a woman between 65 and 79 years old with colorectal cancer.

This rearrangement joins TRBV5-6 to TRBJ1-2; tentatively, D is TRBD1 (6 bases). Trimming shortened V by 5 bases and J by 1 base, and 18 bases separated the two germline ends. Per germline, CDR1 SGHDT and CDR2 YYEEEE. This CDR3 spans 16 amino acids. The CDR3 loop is CASRLRGAGDNYGYTF. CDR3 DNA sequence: TGTGCCAGCAGGTTGAGAGGGGCAGGGGATAACTATGGCTACACCTTC.

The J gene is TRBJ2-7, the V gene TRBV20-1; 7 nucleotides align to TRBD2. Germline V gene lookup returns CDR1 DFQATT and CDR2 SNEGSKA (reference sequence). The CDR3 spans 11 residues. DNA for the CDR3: TGCAGCTGCGGGGGACCGAGGGAGCAGTACTTC. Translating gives CSCGGPREQYF.

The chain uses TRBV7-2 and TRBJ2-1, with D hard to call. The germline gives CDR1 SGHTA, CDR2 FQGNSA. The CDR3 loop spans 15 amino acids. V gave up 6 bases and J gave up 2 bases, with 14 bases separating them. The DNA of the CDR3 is TGTGCCAGCAGTCCTATAGGCGTACCCTACAATGAGCAGTTCTTC. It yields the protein CASSPIGVPYNEQFF.

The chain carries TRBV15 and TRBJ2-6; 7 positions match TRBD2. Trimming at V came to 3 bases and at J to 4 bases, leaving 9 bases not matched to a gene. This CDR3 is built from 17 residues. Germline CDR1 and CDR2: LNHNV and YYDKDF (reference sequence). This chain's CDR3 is CATSSHQRGSGANVLTF. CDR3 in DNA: TGTGCCACCAGCAGTCACCAGCGGGGCTCCGGGGCCAACGTCCTGACTTTC.

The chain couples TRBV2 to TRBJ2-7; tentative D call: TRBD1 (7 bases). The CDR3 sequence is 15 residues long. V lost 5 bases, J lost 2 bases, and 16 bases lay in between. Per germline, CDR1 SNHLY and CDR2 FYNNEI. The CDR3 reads CASSLEQGRTYEQYF. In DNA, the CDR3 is TGTGCCAGCAGTCTGGAACAGGGGAGGACCTACGAGCAGTACTTC.

The CDR3 DNA is TGTGCCAGCAGCCCCGGGGGGGCCTTGGAGGGCGGGGAGCTGTTTTTT. It is translated as CASSPGGALEGGELFF. The gene calls are TRBV5-5 and TRBJ2-2; 8 nucleotides match TRBD2. Per the germline V gene, CDR1 is SGHKS and CDR2 is YYEKEE (reference sequence). This CDR3 region has 16 residues. Losses at the gene ends were 4 bases for V and 7 bases for J; bases not matched to a gene: 12.

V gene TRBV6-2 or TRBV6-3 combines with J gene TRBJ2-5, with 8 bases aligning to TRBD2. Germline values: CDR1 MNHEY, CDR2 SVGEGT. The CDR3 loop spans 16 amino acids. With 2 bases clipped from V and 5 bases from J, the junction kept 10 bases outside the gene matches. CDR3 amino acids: CASSYRGGSYLETQYF. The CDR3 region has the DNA TGTGCCAGCAGTTACCGGGGGGGGTCATATTTGGAGACCCAGTACTTC.

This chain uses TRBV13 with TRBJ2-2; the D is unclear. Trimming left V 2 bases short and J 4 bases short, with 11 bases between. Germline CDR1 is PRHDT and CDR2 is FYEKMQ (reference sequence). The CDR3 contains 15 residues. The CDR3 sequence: CASSLPRWGTGELFF. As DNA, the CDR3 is TGTGCCAGCAGCTTACCCAGATGGGGCACCGGGGAGCTGTTTTTT.

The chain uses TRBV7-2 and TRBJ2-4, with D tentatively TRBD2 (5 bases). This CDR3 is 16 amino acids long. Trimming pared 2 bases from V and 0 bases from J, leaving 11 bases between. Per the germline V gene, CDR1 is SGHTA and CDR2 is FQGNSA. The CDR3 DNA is TGTGCCAGCAGCTTAAGGAGCGGCCTAGCCAAAAACATTCAGTACTTC. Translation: CASSLRSGLAKNIQYF.

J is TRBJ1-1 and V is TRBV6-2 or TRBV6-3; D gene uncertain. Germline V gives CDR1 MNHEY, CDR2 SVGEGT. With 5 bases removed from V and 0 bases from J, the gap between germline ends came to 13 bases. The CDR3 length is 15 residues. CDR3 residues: CASSHRVGLNTEAFF. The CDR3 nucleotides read TGTGCCAGCAGTCACAGAGTAGGGTTGAACACTGAAGCTTTCTTT.

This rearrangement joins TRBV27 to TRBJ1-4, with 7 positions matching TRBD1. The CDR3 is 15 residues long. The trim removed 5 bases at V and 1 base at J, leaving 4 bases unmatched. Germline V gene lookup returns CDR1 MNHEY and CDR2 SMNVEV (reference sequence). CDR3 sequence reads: CASSPRDRTNEKLFF. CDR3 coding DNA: TGTGCCAGCAGTCCAAGGGACAGAACTAATGAAAAACTGTTTTTT. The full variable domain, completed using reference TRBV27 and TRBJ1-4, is EAQVTQNPRYLITVTGKKLTVTCSQNMNHEYMSWYRQDPGLGLRQIYYSMNVEVTDKGDVPEGYKVSRKEKRNFPLILESPSPNQTSLYFCASSPRDRTNEKLFFGSGTQLSVL.

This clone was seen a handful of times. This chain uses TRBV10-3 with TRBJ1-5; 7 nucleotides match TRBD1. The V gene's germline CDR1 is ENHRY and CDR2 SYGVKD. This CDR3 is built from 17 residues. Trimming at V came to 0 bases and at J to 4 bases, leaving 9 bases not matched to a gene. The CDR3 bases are TGTGCCATCAGTGAGTCGTGGGTCCAGGGGGGGAATCAGCCCCAGCATTTT. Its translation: CAISESWVQGGNQPQHF.

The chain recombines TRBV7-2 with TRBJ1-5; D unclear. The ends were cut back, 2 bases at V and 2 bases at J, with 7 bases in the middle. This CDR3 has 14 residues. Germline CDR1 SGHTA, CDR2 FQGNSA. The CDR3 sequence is CASSLMGRNQPQHF. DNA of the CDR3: TGTGCCAGCAGCTTAATGGGCCGCAATCAGCCCCAGCATTTT.

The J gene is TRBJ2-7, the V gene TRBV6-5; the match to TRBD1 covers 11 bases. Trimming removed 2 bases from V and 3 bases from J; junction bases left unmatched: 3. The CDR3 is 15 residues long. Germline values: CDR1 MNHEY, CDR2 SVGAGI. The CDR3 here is CASSYRDRGFYEQYF. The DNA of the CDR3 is TGTGCCAGCAGTTACAGGGACAGGGGGTTCTACGAGCAGTACTTC.

The CDR3 DNA reads TGCGCCAGCAGCCCTAGGGGGGCTGGAACTGAAGCTTTCTTT. Translation gives CASSPRGAGTEAFF. The J gene is TRBJ1-1, the V gene TRBV4-1; maybe TRBD1 (6 bases). CDR3 length: 14 residues. The V end was cut by 4 bases, the J end by 5 bases, with 14 bases between. Germline CDR1 MGHRA, CDR2 YSYEKL.

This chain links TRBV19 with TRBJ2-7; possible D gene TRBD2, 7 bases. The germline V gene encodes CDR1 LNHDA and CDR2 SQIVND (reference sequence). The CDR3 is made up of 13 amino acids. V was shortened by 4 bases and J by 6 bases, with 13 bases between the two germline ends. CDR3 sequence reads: CASSTRGGLEQYF. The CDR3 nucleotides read TGTGCCAGTAGTACAAGGGGGGGACTCGAGCAGTACTTC.

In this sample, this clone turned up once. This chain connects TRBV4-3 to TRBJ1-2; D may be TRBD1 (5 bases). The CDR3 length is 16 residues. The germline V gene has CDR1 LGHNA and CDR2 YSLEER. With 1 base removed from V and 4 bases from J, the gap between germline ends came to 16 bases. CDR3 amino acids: CASSQAGGAGGYGYTF. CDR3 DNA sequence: TGCGCCAGCAGCCAAGCGGGCGGGGCGGGGGGCTATGGCTACACCTTC.

The CDR3 region is CASSYSKGYEQYF. CDR3 sequence (DNA): TGTGCCAGCAGTTACTCGAAAGGCTACGAGCAGTACTTC. The chain is built from TRBV6-6 and TRBJ2-7; the D is unclear. The CDR3 is made up of 13 amino acids. Germline CDR1 reads MNHNY; CDR2 reads SVGAGI (reference sequence). V lost 0 bases and J 3 bases, leaving 6 bases between the germline ends.

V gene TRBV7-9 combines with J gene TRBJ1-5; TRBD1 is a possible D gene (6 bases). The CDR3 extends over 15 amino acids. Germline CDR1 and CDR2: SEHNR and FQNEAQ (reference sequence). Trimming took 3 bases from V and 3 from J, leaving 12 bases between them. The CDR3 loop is CASSFSGTINQPQHF. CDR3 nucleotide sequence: TGTGCCAGCAGCTTTTCCGGGACAATCAATCAGCCCCAGCATTTT.

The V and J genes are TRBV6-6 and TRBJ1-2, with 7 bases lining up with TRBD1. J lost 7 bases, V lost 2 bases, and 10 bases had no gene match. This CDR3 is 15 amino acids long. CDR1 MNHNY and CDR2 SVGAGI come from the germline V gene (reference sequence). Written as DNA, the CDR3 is TGTGCCAGCAGTTACCCACCGGGACAGAGCTTTGGCTACACCTTC. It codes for CASSYPPGQSFGYTF.

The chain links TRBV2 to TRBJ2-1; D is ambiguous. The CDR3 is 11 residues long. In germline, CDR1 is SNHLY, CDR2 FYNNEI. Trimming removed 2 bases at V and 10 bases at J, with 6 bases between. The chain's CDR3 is CASSERAEQFF. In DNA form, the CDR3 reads TGTGCCAGCAGTGAACGGGCCGAGCAGTTCTTC. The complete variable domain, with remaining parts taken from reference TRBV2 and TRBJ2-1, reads EPEVTQTPSHQVTQMGQEVILRCVPISNHLYFYWYRQILGQKVEFLVSFYNNEISEKSEIFDDQFSVERPDGSNFTLKIRSTKLEDSAMYFCASSERAEQFFGPGTRLTVL.

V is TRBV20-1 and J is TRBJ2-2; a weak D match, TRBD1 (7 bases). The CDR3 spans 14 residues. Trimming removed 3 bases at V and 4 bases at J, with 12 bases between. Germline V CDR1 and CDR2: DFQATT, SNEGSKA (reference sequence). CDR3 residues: CSASGGGLTGELFF. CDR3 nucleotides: TGCAGTGCTAGTGGAGGGGGCCTCACCGGGGAGCTGTTTTTT.

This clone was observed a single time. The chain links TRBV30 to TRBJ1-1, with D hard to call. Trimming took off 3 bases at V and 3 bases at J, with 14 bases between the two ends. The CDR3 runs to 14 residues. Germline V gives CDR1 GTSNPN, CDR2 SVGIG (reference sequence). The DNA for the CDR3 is TGTGCCTGGAGCGACTGGGCAGCCTACACTGAAGCTTTCTTT. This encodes CAWSDWAAYTEAFF.